This is a list of T cell receptor beta chains from one sample in a study of cytomegalovirus exposure and HLA in healthy donors. Profiled with immunoSEQ multiplex PCR; TCRdb holds only in-frame clones, not every one. Among about 190,000 clones, 65% to 85% were seen once, and the ten largest hold 1.5% to 2%. The sample taken for sequencing was PBMCs. The origin of the receptors is a woman aged 18-30 years in good health and CMV-seronegative. Both conserved end residues are part of each CDR3. Each record gives: clone size, V gene, J gene, D gene, CDR3 DNA, CDR3 protein. A D gene is named only where the DNA matches it firmly. A row's size may be missing; if present it is once, few, many or a size class.

size: -; V: TRBV7-2; J: TRBJ1-5; D: -; DNA: TGTGCCAGCAGCTTAGGGGGTGGGGGGGATCAGCCCCAGCATTTT; CDR3: CASSLGGGGDQPQHF
size: -; V: TRBV27; J: TRBJ2-7; D: -; DNA: TGTGCCAGCAGTTTTGGTGGAGGGTACGAGCAGTACTTC; CDR3: CASSFGGGYEQYF
size: -; V: TRBV2; J: TRBJ2-1; D: TRBD2; DNA: TGTGCCAGCAGCCGCGAGATTGCGGGGGGGCACAATGAGCAGTTCTTC; CDR3: CASSREIAGGHNEQFF
size: -; V: TRBV7-9; J: TRBJ2-2; D: -; DNA: TGTGCCAGCAGCCATACGTGGGGGGAGAACACCGGGGAGCTGTTTTTT; CDR3: CASSHTWGENTGELFF
size: -; V: TRBV7-9; J: TRBJ1-6; D: -; DNA: TGTGCCAGCAGCCTAGGTCCGAATTCACCCCTCCACTTT; CDR3: CASSLGPNSPLHF
size: -; V: TRBV7-9; J: TRBJ2-3; D: TRBD1; DNA: TGTGCCAGCAGCTTTACCACAGGGGTGGGTACGCAGTATTTT; CDR3: CASSFTTGVGTQYF
size: -; V: TRBV9; J: TRBJ2-7; D: TRBD1; DNA: TGTGCCAGCAGCGTAGGGACAGGGGTGGGTACCTACGAGCAGTACTTC; CDR3: CASSVGTGVGTYEQYF
size: few; V: TRBV9; J: TRBJ2-1; D: -; DNA: TGTGCCAGCAGCGGCGGCGCCGAGCAGTTCTTC; CDR3: CASSGGAEQFF
size: once; V: TRBV18; J: TRBJ1-1; D: TRBD1; DNA: TGTGCCAGCTCACCCCGTACAGGGGCCGACACTGAAGCTTTCTTT; CDR3: CASSPRTGADTEAFF
size: -; V: TRBV7-3; J: TRBJ2-7; D: -; DNA: TGTGCCAGCAGCTTAATAGGAGGAGGGTCCAACGAGCAGTACTTC; CDR3: CASSLIGGGSNEQYF
size: -; V: TRBV29-1; J: TRBJ1-2; D: -; DNA: TGCAGCGTTGAAGGACTAGGAGGCTATGGCTACACCTTC; CDR3: CSVEGLGGYGYTF
size: -; V: TRBV6-4; J: TRBJ2-3; D: TRBD2; DNA: TGTGCCAGCAGTGAGGCTAGCGGGGGGGCCCCAGATACGCAGTATTTT; CDR3: CASSEASGGAPDTQYF
size: -; V: TRBV4-1; J: TRBJ2-2; D: TRBD1; DNA: TGCGCCAGCAGCCGCGGACAGGGAGGCGGGGAGCTGTTTTTT; CDR3: CASSRGQGGGELFF
size: -; V: TRBV4-1; J: TRBJ1-2; D: TRBD1; DNA: TGCGCCAGCAGCCTACCCAACACAGGGGGAGGAGGGGGCTACACCTTC; CDR3: CASSLPNTGGGGGYTF
size: -; V: TRBV5-1; J: TRBJ2-5; D: -; DNA: TGCGCCAGCAGCCCTCCCGCTGGGCGAGAGACCCAGTACTTC; CDR3: CASSPPAGRETQYF
size: -; V: TRBV6-1; J: TRBJ2-7; D: -; DNA: TGTGCCAGCAGTGGGGGAGTTGGCGTTAGCACCTACGAGCAGTACTTC; CDR3: CASSGGVGVSTYEQYF
size: -; V: TRBV9; J: TRBJ2-7; D: -; DNA: TGTGCCAGCAGCCTAGGTCCCAGTACCTACGAGCAGTACTTC; CDR3: CASSLGPSTYEQYF
size: -; V: TRBV6-5; J: TRBJ1-5; D: TRBD1; DNA: TGTGCCAGCAGACCCACAGGGGCGAGACAGCCCCAGCATTTT; CDR3: CASRPTGARQPQHF
size: -; V: TRBV9; J: TRBJ1-3; D: -; DNA: TGTGCCAGCAGCGTAGTTTCAGGGTCTGGAAACACCATATATTTT; CDR3: CASSVVSGSGNTIYF
size: -; V: TRBV6-4; J: TRBJ1-1; D: -; DNA: TGTGCCAGCAGAAGACAGCTTAACACTGAAGCTTTCTTT; CDR3: CASRRQLNTEAFF
size: -; V: TRBV19; J: TRBJ1-1; D: -; DNA: TGTGCCAGTGGGCCCCGTGCGACAGGCGCTGAAGCTTTCTTT; CDR3: CASGPRATGAEAFF
size: few; V: TRBV6-1; J: TRBJ1-2; D: -; DNA: TGTGCCAGTACCGGACAGAACTATGGCTACACCTTC; CDR3: CASTGQNYGYTF
size: -; V: TRBV27; J: TRBJ2-1; D: -; DNA: TGTGCCAGCGGAAGCGGACCAAACTCCTACAATGAGCAGTTCTTC; CDR3: CASGSGPNSYNEQFF
size: -; V: TRBV6-6; J: TRBJ1-2; D: TRBD1; DNA: TGTGCCAGCAGAACCGGGACAGGGTTGATCGGCTACACCTTC; CDR3: CASRTGTGLIGYTF
size: -; V: TRBV28; J: TRBJ2-7; D: -; DNA: TGTGCCAGCAGTTTACAGGGGTCATTCTACGAGCAGTACTTC; CDR3: CASSLQGSFYEQYF
size: -; V: TRBV9; J: TRBJ2-1; D: -; DNA: TGTGCCAGCAGCGTTCCAGGAGGTACCTACAATGAGCAGTTCTTC; CDR3: CASSVPGGTYNEQFF
size: -; V: TRBV19; J: TRBJ1-4; D: TRBD1; DNA: TGTGCCAGTAGCCTTCCCGGGACAGGGGGCGCAGCTAATGAAAAACTGTTTTTT; CDR3: CASSLPGTGGAANEKLFF
size: -; V: TRBV7-8; J: TRBJ2-3; D: -; DNA: TGTGCCAGCAGCTTAGATCGGACTGGGGGGACAGATACGCAGTATTTT; CDR3: CASSLDRTGGTDTQYF